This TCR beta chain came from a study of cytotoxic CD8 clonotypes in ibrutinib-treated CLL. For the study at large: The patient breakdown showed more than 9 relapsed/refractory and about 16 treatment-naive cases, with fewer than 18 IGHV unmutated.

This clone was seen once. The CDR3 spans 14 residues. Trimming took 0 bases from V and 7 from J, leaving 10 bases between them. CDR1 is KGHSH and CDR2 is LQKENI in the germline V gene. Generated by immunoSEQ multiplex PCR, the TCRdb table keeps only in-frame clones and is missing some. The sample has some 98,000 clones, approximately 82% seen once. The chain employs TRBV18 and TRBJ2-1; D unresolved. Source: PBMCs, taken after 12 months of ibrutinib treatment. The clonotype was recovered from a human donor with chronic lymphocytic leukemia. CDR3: CASSPPEGWNEQFF. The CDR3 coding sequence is TGTGCCAGCTCACCACCGGAAGGGTGGAATGAGCAGTTCTTC.